This entry is about one T cell receptor (beta chain). Measured with immunoSEQ multiplex PCR; TCRdb has only the in-frame clones, and not every one. The table includes millions of clones, around 93% detected once. This sample was taken from a study of shared clonotypes between healthy human individuals. Study information: A couple of women and a few men aged 18 to 49 made up the donors.

The length of the CDR3 is 15 residues. Germline lookup yields CDR1 MNHEY and CDR2 SMNVEV (reference sequence). V lost 6 bases to trimming and J lost 0 bases, with 15 bases between them. Positive CCR7 selection of CD45RO-negative cells yielded the naive CD8 cells, and terminally differentiated effector memory CD45RA+ cells were excluded. This receptor was taken from a man aged 18-30 years in good health. Some clones in this sample may be carry-over from other donors' samples. The specimen sequenced was naive CD8+ T cells from PBMCs. The rearrangement uses TRBV27 and TRBJ2-7; D unclear. CDR3 protein: CASRPSTGRSYEQYF. CDR3 DNA sequence: TGTGCCAGCAGACCTTCGACGGGCCGCTCCTACGAGCAGTACTTC.